This T cell receptor (beta chain) derives from a study of blood T cell repertoires in COVID-19. Overall study: The study drew acute and convalescent COVID-19 samples from the United States, Italy and Spain. T cells, B-cell-depleted T cells, or PBMCs supplied cDNA or gDNA.

Original handling: Amplifying reference gene primers gave estimates of nucleated cell counts. Libraries were prepared by immunoSEQ multiplex PCR; TCRdb keeps only in-frame clonotypes and omits some of them. That table is the source of V, J and clone size, and D and trimming were worked out from the DNA. Among tens of thousands of clones listed, more than 75% were seen once. CDR1 and CDR2 (germline): WNHNN, SYGVQD (reference sequence). This CDR3 region has 14 residues. Trimming pared 6 bases from V and 5 bases from J, leaving 15 bases between. The source material was peripheral blood. V usage is TRBV10-1 and J usage is TRBJ2-3; maybe TRBD2 (5 bases). The receptor was derived from a human donor in a cohort sampled during active COVID-19. The CDR3, as DNA: TGCGCCAGCAGGGTCGGTTCAGAGGGAGATACGCAGTATTTT. Translation gives CASRVGSEGDTQYF.